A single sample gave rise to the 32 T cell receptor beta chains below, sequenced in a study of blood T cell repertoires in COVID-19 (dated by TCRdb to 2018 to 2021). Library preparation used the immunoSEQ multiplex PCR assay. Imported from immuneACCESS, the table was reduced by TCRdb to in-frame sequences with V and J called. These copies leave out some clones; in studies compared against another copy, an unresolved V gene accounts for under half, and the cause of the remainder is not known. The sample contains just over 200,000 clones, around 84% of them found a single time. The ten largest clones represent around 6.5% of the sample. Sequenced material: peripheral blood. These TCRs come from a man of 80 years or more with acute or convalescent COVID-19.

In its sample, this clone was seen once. Here the CDR3 DNA reads TGCAGCGTGAGGACAGGCGGGTACGATGAAAAACTGTTTTTT. Protein sequence: CSVRTGGYDEKLFF. The chain recombines TRBV29-1 with TRBJ1-4, with 7 bases that match TRBD1. CDR3 length: 14 residues. The V gene end was trimmed by 6 bases and the J gene end by 6 bases; junction bases not matched to a gene: 10. CDR1 is SQVTM and CDR2 is ANQGSEA in the germline V gene.

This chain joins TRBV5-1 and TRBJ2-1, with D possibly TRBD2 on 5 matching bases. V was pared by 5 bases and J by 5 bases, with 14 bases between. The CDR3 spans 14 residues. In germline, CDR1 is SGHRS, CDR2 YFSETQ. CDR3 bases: TGCGCCAGCAGTTATAGCGAGCCAGACAATGAGCAGTTCTTC. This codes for CASSYSEPDNEQFF.

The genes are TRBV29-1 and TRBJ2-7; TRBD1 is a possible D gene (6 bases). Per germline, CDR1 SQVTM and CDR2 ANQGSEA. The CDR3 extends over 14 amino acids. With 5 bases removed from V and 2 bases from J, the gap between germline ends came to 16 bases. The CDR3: CSVLPQGKAYEQYF. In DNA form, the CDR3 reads TGCAGCGTTCTACCACAGGGCAAGGCCTACGAGCAGTACTTC.

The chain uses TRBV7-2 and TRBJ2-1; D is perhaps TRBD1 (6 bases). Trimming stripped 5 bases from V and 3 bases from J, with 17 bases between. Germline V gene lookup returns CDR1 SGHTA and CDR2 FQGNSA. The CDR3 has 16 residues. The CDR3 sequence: CASSPTDRLIYNEQFF. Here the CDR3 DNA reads TGTGCCAGCAGCCCTACAGACAGGCTGATCTACAATGAGCAGTTCTTC.

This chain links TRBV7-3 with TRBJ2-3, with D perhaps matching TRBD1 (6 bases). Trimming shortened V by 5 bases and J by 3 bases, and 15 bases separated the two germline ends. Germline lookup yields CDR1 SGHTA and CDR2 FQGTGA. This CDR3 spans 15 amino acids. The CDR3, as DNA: TGTGCCAGCAGCCCCTTTCGCAGGGGAACAGATACGCAGTATTTT. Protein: CASSPFRRGTDTQYF.

CDR3 in amino acids: CASSLAMGQIREQFF. The CDR3 DNA sequence: TGTGCCAGCAGCTTAGCGATGGGACAGATTCGGGAGCAGTTCTTC. This sequence joins TRBV7-2 and TRBJ2-1; 7 nucleotides align to TRBD1. Germline values: CDR1 SGHTA, CDR2 FQGNSA. The CDR3 sequence is 15 residues long. V shed 0 bases, J shed 10 bases, and the junction held 9 bases outside the gene matches.

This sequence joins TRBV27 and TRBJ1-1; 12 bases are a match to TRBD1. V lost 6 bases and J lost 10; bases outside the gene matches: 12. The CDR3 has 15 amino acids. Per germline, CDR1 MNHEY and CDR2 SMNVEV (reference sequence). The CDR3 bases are TGTGCCAGCAGCTCTGTGGGGACAGGGGGCTACGGAGCTTTCTTT. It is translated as CASSSVGTGGYGAFF.

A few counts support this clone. The CDR3 sequence is CASSLSGVKSGELFF. The CDR3 DNA follows: TGTGCCAGCAGCTTATCAGGGGTGAAATCCGGGGAGCTGTTTTTT. This chain links TRBV11-3 with TRBJ2-2; a weak D match, TRBD1 (6 bases). Looked up from germline, CDR1 is SGHNT and CDR2 is YENEEA. The CDR3 spans 15 residues. Trimming left V 2 bases short and J 6 bases short, with 13 bases between. Complete variable domain (other parts from reference TRBV11-3 and TRBJ2-2): EAGVVQSPRYKIIEKKQPVAFWCNPISGHNTLYWYLQNLGQGPELLIRYENEEAVDDSQLPKDRFSAERLKGVDSTLKIQPAELGDSAVYLCASSLSGVKSGELFFGEGSRLTVL.

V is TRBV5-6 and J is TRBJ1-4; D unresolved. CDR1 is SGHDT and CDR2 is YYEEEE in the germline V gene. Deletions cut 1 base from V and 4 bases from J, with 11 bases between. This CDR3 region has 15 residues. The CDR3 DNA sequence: TGTGCCAGCAGCTTGAACCAGGTCGGTAATGAAAAACTGTTTTTT. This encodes CASSLNQVGNEKLFF.

The CDR3 DNA sequence: TGTGCCAGCAGCTCACTAGCGGGAGCGGGTAATGAGCAGTTCTTC. This translates into CASSSLAGAGNEQFF. The genes are TRBV11-2 and TRBJ2-1, with 11 positions matching TRBD2. Germline V lookup: CDR1 SGHAT, CDR2 FQNNGV. Trimming at V came to 4 bases and at J to 7 bases, leaving 6 bases not matched to a gene. The CDR3 is 15 residues long. Full variable domain (rest looked up from reference TRBV11-2 and TRBJ2-1): EAGVAQSPRYKIIEKRQSVAFWCNPISGHATLYWYQQILGQGPKLLIQFQNNGVVDDSQLPKDRFSAERLKGVDSTLKIQPAKLEDSAVYLCASSSLAGAGNEQFFGPGTRLTVL.

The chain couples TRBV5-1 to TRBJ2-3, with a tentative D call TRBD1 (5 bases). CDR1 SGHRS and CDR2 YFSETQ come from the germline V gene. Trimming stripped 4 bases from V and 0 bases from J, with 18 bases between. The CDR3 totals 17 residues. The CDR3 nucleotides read TGCGCCAGCAGCCCCGTCCTTCCCGGACAAAGCACAGATACGCAGTATTTT. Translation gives CASSPVLPGQSTDTQYF.

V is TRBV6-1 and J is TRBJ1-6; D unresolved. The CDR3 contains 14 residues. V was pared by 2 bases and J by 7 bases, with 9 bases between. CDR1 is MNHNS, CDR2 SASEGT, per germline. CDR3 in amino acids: CASSERLANSPLHF. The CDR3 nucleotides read TGTGCCAGCAGTGAAAGGTTAGCCAATTCACCCCTCCACTTT.

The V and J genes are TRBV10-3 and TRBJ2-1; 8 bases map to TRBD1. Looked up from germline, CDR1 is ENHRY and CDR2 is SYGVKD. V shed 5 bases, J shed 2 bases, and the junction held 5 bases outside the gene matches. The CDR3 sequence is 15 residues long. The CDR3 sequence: CAISSGQGPYNEQFF. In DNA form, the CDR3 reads TGTGCCATCAGTTCCGGACAGGGTCCCTACAATGAGCAGTTCTTC.

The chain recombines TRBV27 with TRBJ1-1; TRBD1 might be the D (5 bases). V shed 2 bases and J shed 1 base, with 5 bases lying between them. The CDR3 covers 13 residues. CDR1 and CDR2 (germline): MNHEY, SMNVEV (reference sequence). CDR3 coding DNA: TGTGCCAGCAGTTTAGGGGCGAACACTGAAGCTTTCTTT. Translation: CASSLGANTEAFF.

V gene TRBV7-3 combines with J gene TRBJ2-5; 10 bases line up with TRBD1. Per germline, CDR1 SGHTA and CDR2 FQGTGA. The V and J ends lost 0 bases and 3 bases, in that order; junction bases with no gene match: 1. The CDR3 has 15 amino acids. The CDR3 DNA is TGTGCCAGCAGCTTAACCGGGACAGGGGAAGAGACCCAGTACTTC. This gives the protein CASSLTGTGEETQYF.

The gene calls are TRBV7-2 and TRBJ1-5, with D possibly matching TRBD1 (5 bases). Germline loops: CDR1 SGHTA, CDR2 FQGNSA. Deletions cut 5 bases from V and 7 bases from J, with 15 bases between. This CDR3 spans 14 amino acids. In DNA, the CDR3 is TGTGCCAGCAGCCCGCAGACAGTGCCACAGCCCCAGCATTTT. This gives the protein CASSPQTVPQPQHF.

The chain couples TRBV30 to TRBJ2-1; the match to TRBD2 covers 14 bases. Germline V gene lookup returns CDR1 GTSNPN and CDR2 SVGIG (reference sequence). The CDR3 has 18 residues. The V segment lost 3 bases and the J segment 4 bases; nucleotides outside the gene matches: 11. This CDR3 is CAWRAGTSGSTGYNEQFF. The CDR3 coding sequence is TGTGCCTGGAGGGCCGGGACTAGCGGGAGTACAGGGTACAATGAGCAGTTCTTC.

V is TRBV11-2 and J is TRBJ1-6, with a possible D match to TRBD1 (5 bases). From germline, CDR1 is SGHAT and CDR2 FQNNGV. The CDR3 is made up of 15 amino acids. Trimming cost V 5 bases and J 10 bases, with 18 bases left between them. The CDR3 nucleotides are TGTGCCAGCAGCCTCCACCGGGACTCGACGTCACCCCTCCACTTT. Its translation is CASSLHRDSTSPLHF. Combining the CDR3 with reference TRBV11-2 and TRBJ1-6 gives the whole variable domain EAGVAQSPRYKIIEKRQSVAFWCNPISGHATLYWYQQILGQGPKLLIQFQNNGVVDDSQLPKDRFSAERLKGVDSTLKIQPAKLEDSAVYLCASSLHRDSTSPLHFGNGTRLTVT.

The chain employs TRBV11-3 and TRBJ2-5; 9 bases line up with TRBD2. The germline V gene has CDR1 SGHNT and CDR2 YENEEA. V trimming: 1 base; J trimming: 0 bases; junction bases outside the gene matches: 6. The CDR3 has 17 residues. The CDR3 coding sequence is TGTGCCAGCAGCTTAGGCCTAGCGGGACCGTACCAAGAGACCCAGTACTTC. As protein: CASSLGLAGPYQETQYF.

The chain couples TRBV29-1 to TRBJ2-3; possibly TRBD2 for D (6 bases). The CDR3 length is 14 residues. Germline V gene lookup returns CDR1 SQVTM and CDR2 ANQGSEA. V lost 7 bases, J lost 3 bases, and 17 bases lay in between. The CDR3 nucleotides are TGCAGCGCGAAGGAGGGAGTCTGGACAGATACGCAGTATTTT. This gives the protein CSAKEGVWTDTQYF.

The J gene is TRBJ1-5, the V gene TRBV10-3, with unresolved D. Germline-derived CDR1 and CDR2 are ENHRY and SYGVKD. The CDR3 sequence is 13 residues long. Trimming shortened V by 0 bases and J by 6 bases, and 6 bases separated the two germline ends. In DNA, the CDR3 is TGTGCCATCAGTGAGTCCGGGTTTCAGCCCCAGCATTTT. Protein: CAISESGFQPQHF.

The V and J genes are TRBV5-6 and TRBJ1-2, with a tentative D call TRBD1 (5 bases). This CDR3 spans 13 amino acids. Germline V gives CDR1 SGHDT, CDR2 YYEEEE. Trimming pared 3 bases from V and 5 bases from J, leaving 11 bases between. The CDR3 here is CASSSEGRYGYTF. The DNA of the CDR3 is TGTGCCAGCAGCTCGGAGGGGAGATATGGCTACACCTTC.

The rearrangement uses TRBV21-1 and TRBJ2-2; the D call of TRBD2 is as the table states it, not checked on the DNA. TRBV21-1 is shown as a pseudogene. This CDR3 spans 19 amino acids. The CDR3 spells CASSGTGLAGGEDTGELFF. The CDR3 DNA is TGTGCCAGCAGCGGAACGGGACTAGCGGGAGGGGAGGACACCGGGGAGCTGTTTTTT.

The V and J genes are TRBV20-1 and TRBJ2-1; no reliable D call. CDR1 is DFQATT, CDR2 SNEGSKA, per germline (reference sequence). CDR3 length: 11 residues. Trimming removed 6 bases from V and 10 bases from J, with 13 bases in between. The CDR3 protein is CSAAPAREQFF. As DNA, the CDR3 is TGCAGTGCCGCCCCGGCCAGGGAGCAGTTCTTC.

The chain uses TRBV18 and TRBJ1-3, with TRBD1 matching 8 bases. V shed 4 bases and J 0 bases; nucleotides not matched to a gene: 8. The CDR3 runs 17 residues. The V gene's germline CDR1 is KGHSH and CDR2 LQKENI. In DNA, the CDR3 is TGTGCCAGCTCACGAGCGACAGGGGCGAGCTCTGGAAACACCATATATTTT. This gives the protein CASSRATGASSGNTIYF.

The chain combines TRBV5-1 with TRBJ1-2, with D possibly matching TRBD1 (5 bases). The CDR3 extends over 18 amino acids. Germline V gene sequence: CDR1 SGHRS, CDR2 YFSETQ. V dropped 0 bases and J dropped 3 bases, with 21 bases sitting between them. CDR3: CASSLARFSDRGYYGYTF. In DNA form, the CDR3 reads TGCGCCAGCAGCTTGGCCAGATTTAGTGACCGGGGGTACTATGGCTACACCTTC.

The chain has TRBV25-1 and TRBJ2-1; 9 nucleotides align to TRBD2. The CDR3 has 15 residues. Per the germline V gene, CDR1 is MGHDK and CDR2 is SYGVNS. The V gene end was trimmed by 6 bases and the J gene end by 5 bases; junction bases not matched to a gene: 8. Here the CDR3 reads CASREGLAGHNEQFF. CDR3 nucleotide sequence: TGTGCCAGCAGGGAGGGACTAGCAGGACACAATGAGCAGTTCTTC.

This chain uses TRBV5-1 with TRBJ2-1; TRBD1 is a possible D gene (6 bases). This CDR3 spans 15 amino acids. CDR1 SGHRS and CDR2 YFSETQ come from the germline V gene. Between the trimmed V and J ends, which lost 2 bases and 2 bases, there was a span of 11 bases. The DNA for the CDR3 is TGCGCCAGCAGCTTCTCCGGGACAACCTACAATGAGCAGTTCTTC. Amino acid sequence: CASSFSGTTYNEQFF. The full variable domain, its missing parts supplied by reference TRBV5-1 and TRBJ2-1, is KAGVTQTPRYLIKTRGQQVTLSCSPISGHRSVSWYQQTPGQGLQFLFEYFSETQRNKGNFPGRFSGRQFSNSRSEMNVSTLELGDSALYLCASSFSGTTYNEQFFGPGTRLTVL.

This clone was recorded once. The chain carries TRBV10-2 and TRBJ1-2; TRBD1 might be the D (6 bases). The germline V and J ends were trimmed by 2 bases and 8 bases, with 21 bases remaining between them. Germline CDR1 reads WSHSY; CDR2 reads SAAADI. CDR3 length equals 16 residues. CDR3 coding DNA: TGCGCCAGCAGTGAGCCCGAACCGAACAGGGATCTAGGCTACACCTTC. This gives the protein CASSEPEPNRDLGYTF.

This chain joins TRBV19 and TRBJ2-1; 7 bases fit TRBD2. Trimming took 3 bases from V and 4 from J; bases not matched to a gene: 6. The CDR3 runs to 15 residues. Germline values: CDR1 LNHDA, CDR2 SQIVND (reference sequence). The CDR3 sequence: CASSIGAGQYNEQFF. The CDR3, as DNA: TGTGCCAGTAGTATCGGAGCGGGGCAATACAATGAGCAGTTCTTC.

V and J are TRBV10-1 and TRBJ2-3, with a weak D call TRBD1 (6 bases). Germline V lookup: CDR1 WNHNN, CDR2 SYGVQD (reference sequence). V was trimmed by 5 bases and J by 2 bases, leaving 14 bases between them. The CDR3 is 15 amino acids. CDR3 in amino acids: CASSQTGTNTDTQYF. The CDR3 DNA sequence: TGCGCCAGCAGTCAAACAGGGACGAACACAGATACGCAGTATTTT.

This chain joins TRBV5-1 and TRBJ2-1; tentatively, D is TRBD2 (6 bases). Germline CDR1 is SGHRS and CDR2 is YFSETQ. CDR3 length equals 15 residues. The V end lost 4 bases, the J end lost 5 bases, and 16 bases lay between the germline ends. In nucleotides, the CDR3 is TGCGCCAGCAGCCGTCGGGAGCAGCCCGACAATGAGCAGTTCTTC. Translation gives CASSRREQPDNEQFF.